This TCR beta chain was recovered during a study of cytomegalovirus exposure and HLA in healthy donors. Trimming removed 9 bases from V and 0 bases from J; junction bases left unmatched: 8. CDR3 length equals 15 residues. The V gene's germline CDR1 is SNHLY and CDR2 FYNNEI. With respect to this clone: What it binds is not known.

Overall study findings and caveats: In an earlier analysis, in approximately 630 donors, most V segments appeared productive either ~90% or ~30% of the time.

Primers for the PCR totalled 60 Vbeta and 13 Jbeta. This table comes from immunoSEQ multiplex PCR, and its TCRdb copy is limited to in-frame clones, with some not included. The repertoire has about 62,000 clones, about 87% of them found once; the top ten carry approximately 1.4%. This TCR came from a man aged 18 to 30 in good health and CMV-seronegative. J is TRBJ1-1 and V is TRBV2, with 9 bases matching TRBD1. The material sequenced was PBMCs. CDR3 in DNA: TGTGCCAGTACAGGGGGCATTATACTGAACACTGAAGCTTTCTTT. Encoded protein: CASTGGIILNTEAFF.